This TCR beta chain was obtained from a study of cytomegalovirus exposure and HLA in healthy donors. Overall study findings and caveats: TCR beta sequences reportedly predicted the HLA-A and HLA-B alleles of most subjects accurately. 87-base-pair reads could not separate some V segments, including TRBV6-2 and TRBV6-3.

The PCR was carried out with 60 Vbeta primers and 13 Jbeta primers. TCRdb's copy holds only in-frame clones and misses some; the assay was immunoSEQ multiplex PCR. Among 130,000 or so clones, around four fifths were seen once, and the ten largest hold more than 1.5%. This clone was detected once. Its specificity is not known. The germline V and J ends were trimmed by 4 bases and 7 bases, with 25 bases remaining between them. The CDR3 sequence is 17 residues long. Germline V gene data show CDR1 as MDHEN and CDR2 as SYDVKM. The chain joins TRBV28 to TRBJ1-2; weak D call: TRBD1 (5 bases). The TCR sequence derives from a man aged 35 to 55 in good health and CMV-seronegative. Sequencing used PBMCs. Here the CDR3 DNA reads TGTGCCAGCAGTTCGAATCATCGGGCCCAGGGTAACGCTGGCTACACCTTC. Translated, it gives CASSSNHRAQGNAGYTF.